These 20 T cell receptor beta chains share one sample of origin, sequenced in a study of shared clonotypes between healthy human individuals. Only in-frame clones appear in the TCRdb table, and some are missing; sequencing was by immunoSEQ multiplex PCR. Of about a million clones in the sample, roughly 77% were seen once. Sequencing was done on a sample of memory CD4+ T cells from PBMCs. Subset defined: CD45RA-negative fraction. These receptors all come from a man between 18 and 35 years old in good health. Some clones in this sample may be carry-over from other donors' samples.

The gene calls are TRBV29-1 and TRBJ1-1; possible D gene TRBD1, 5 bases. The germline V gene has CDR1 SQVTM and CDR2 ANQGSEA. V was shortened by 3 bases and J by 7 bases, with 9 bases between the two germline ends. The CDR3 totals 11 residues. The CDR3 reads CSVDSGLEAFF. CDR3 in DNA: TGCAGCGTTGATTCAGGGCTTGAAGCTTTCTTT. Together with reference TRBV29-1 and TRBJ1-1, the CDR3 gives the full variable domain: SAVISQKPSRDICQRGTSLTIQCQVDSQVTMMFWYRQQPGQSLTLIATANQGSEATYESGFVIDKFPISRPNLTFSTLTVSNMSPEDSSIYLCSVDSGLEAFFGQGTRLTVV.

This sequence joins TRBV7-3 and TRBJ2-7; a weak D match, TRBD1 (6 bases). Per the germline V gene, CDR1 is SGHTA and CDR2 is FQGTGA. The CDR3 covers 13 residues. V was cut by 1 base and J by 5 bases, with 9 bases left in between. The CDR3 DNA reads TGTGCCAGCAGCTTAATAAGGGACAACGAGCAGTACTTC. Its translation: CASSLIRDNEQYF. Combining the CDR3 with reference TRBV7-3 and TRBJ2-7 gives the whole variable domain GAGVSQTPSNKVTEKGKYVELRCDPISGHTALYWYRQSLGQGPEFLIYFQGTGAADDSGLPNDRFFAVRPEGSVSTLKIQRTERGDSAVYLCASSLIRDNEQYFGPGTRLTVT.

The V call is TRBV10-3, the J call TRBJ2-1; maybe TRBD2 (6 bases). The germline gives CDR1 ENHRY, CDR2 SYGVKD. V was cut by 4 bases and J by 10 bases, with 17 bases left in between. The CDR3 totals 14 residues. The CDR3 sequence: CAISGRETPPEQFF. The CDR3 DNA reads TGTGCCATCAGTGGGAGGGAAACTCCGCCGGAGCAGTTCTTC.

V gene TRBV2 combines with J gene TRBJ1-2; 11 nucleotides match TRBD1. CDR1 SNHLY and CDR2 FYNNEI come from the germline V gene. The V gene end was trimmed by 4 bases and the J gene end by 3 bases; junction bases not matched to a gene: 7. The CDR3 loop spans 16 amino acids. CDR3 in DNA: TGTGCCAGCAGTGTCATCGGACAGGGGGCTGACTATGGCTACACCTTC. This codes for CASSVIGQGADYGYTF.

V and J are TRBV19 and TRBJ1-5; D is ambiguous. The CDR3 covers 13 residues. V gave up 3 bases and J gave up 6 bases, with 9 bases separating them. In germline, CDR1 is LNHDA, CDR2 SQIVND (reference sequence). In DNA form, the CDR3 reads TGTGCCAGTAGTATCCCCGGACGTCAGCCCCAGCATTTT. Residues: CASSIPGRQPQHF.

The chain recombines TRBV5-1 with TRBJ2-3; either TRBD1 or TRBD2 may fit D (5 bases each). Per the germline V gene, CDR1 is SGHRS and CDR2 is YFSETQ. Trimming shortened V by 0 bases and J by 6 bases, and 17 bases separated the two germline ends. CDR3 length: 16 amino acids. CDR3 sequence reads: CASSLVTGPYADTQYF. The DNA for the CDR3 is TGCGCCAGCAGCTTGGTAACGGGACCCTACGCGGATACGCAGTATTTT.

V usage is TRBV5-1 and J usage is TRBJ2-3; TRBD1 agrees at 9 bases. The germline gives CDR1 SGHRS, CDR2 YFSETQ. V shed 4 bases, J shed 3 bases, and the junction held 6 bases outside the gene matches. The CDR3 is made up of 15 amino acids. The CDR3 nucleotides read TGCGCCAGCAGCGGACAGGGGCGGGGAACAGATACGCAGTATTTT. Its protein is CASSGQGRGTDTQYF. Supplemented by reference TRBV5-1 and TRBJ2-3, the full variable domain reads KAGVTQTPRYLIKTRGQQVTLSCSPISGHRSVSWYQQTPGQGLQFLFEYFSETQRNKGNFPGRFSGRQFSNSRSEMNVSTLELGDSALYLCASSGQGRGTDTQYFGPGTRLTVL.

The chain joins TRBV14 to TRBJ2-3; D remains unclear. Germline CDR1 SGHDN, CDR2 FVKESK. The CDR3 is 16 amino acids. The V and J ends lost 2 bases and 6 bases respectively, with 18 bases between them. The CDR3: CASSQQVIVTPDTQYF. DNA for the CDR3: TGTGCCAGCAGCCAACAAGTCATAGTAACACCGGATACGCAGTATTTT.

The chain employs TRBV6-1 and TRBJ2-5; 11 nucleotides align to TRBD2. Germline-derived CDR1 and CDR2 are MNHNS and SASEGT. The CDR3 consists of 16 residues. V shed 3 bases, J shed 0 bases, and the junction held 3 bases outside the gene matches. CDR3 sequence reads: CASSDSGRGYQETQYF. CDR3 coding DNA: TGTGCCAGCAGTGATAGCGGGAGGGGGTACCAAGAGACCCAGTACTTC.

As DNA, the CDR3 is TGTGCCAGCAGACCAGGACAAGAAGGGGTCGCTTTCTTT. Translation: CASRPGQEGVAFF. The chain couples TRBV6-4 to TRBJ1-1, with a weak D call TRBD1 (5 bases). This CDR3 region has 13 residues. Trimming took off 6 bases at V and 11 bases at J, with 19 bases between the two ends. The germline V gene encodes CDR1 MRHNA and CDR2 SNTAGT.

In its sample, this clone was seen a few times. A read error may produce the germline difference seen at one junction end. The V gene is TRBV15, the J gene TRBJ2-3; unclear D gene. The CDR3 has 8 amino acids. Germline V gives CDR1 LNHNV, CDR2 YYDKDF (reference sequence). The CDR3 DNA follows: TGTCCCACCTACTGGCAGTATTTT. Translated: CPTYWQYF.

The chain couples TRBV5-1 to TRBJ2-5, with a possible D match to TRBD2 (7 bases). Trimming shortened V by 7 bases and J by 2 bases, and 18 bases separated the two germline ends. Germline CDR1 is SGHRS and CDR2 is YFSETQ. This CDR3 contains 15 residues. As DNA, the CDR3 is TGCGCCAGCCATACGGGGGCTAGCGGTCAAGAGACCCAGTACTTC. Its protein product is CASHTGASGQETQYF.

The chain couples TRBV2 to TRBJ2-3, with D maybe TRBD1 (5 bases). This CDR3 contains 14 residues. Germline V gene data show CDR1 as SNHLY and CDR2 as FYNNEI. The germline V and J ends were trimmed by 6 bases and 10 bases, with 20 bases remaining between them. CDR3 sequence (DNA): TGTGCCAGCAGGGCACGTGAAAGGACACAAGCGCAGTATTTT. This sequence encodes CASRARERTQAQYF.

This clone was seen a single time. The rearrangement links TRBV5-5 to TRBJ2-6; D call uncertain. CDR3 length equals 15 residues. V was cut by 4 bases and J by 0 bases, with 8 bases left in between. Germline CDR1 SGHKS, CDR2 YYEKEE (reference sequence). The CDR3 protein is CASSITSSGANVLTF. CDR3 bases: TGTGCCAGCAGCATTACGAGCTCTGGGGCCAACGTCCTGACTTTC.

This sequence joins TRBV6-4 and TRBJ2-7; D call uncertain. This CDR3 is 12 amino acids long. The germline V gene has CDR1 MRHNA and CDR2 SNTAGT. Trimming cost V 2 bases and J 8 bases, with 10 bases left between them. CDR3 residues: CASSDGWGKQYF. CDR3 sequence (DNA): TGTGCCAGCAGTGACGGTTGGGGAAAGCAGTACTTC.

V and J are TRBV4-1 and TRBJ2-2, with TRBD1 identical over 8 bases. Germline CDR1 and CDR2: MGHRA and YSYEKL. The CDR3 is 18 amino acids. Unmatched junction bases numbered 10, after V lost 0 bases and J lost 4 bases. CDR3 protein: CASSQDRWTGRSTGELFF. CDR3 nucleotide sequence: TGCGCCAGCAGCCAAGATAGGTGGACAGGGAGGAGCACCGGGGAGCTGTTTTTT.

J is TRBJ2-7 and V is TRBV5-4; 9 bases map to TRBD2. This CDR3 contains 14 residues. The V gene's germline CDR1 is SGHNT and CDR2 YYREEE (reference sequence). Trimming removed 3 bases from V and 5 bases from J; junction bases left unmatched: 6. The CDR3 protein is CASSSPGLADEQYF. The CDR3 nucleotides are TGTGCCAGCAGCTCACCGGGACTAGCTGACGAGCAGTACTTC. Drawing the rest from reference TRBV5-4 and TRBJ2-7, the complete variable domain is ETGVTQSPTHLIKTRGQQVTLRCSSQSGHNTVSWYQQALGQGPQFIFQYYREEENGRGNFPPRFSGLQFPNYSSELNVNALELDDSALYLCASSSPGLADEQYFGPGTRLTVT.

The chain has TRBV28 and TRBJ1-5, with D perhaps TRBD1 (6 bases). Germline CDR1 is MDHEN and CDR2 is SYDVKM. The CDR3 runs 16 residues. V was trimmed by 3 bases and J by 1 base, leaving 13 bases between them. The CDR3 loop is CASSLMGGLSNQPQHF. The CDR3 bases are TGTGCCAGCAGTTTGATGGGGGGCCTGAGCAATCAGCCCCAGCATTTT.

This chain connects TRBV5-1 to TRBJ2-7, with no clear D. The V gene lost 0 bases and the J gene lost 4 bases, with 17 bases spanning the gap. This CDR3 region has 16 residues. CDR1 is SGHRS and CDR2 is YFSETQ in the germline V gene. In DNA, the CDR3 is TGCGCCAGCAGCTTGGCCGGGCGGCTGGGGATTTACGAGCAGTACTTC. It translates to CASSLAGRLGIYEQYF. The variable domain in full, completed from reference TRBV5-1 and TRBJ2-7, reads KAGVTQTPRYLIKTRGQQVTLSCSPISGHRSVSWYQQTPGQGLQFLFEYFSETQRNKGNFPGRFSGRQFSNSRSEMNVSTLELGDSALYLCASSLAGRLGIYEQYFGPGTRLTVT.

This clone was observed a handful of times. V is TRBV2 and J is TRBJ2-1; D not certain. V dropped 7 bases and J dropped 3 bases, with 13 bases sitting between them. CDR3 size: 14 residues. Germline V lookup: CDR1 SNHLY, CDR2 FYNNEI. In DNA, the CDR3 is TGTGCCAGCATAGGGCAGGTGGGCTACAATGAGCAGTTCTTC. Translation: CASIGQVGYNEQFF.